These 17 T cell receptor beta chains originate from one sample sequenced in a study of Ad26.COV2.S vaccination and SARS-CoV-2 variants. The sample's treatment: about 20 received Ad26.COV2.S at low or high dose, single or two shots; a few received placebo; per-sample allocation not given. At day 63 after the first vaccine or placebo injection, samples were drawn. Libraries were prepared by immunoSEQ multiplex PCR; TCRdb keeps only in-frame clonotypes and omits some of them. Of about 350,000 clones listed, less than 90% are singletons. Sequenced material: peripheral blood, taken in a trial of Ad26.COV2.S vaccine versus placebo. These receptors all come from a person aged 18 to 59 who received the Ad26.COV2.S COVID-19 vaccine or a placebo.

This clone was found once. In the same sample, other DNA sequences code for this CDR3. The rearrangement joins TRBV7-3 to TRBJ2-3; possible D gene TRBD2, 6 bases. Germline assignment: CDR1 SGHTA and CDR2 FQGTGA. Trimming shortened V by 3 bases and J by 2 bases, and 9 bases separated the two germline ends. The CDR3 sequence is 14 residues long. The CDR3 reads CASSFGGYTDTQYF. In DNA, the CDR3 is TGTGCCAGCAGCTTCGGGGGTTACACAGATACGCAGTATTTT.

The chain is built from TRBV2 and TRBJ1-1, with a tentative D call TRBD1 (6 bases). Germline-derived CDR1 and CDR2 are SNHLY and FYNNEI. V was trimmed by 4 bases and J by 11 bases, leaving 14 bases between them. The CDR3 runs 12 residues. The CDR3 DNA sequence: TGTGCCAGCAGTGGGGTGGACAGTTTGGCTTTCTTT. This codes for CASSGVDSLAFF. Full variable domain (outside the CDR3, taken from reference TRBV2 and TRBJ1-1): EPEVTQTPSHQVTQMGQEVILRCVPISNHLYFYWYRQILGQKVEFLVSFYNNEISEKSEIFDDQFSVERPDGSNFTLKIRSTKLEDSAMYFCASSGVDSLAFFGQGTRLTVV.

The table lists this clone with a count of one. The chain carries TRBV10-2 and TRBJ2-5; 10 bases are a match to TRBD2. The ends lost 3 bases at V and 4 bases at J; junction bases unmatched: 8. Germline CDR1 and CDR2: WSHSY and SAAADI. This CDR3 is 16 amino acids long. The chain's CDR3 is CASSEASGGAGETQYF. In nucleotides, the CDR3 is TGCGCCAGCAGTGAAGCCAGCGGGGGGGCGGGAGAGACCCAGTACTTC.

The gene calls are TRBV16 and TRBJ1-5, with D perhaps TRBD1 (5 bases). The V gene lost 3 bases and the J gene lost 5 bases, with 8 bases spanning the gap. This CDR3 is 13 amino acids long. CDR1 and CDR2 (germline): KGHSY, FQNENV. CDR3 sequence: CASSHSGDQPQHF. CDR3 DNA: TGTGCCAGCAGCCATTCGGGGGATCAGCCCCAGCATTTT.

The chain joins TRBV6-1 to TRBJ2-7; D perhaps matches TRBD1 (6 bases). The CDR3 is 15 amino acids. The germline V and J ends were trimmed by 1 base and 3 bases, with 13 bases remaining between them. Germline values: CDR1 MNHNS, CDR2 SASEGT. Here the CDR3 reads CASSEGTGSFYEQYF. The CDR3 coding sequence is TGTGCCAGCAGTGAAGGCACAGGGAGTTTCTACGAGCAGTACTTC.

This sequence joins TRBV4-3 and TRBJ1-6; D is unresolved. The V gene lost 1 base and the J gene lost 5 bases, with 3 bases spanning the gap. Germline assignment: CDR1 LGHNA and CDR2 YSLEER. The CDR3 covers 13 residues. CDR3 in DNA: TGCGCCAGCAGCCAAGGAAATAATTCACCCCTCCACTTT. Translated: CASSQGNNSPLHF.

The chain uses TRBV4-2 and TRBJ2-7; D remains ambiguous. This CDR3 region has 13 residues. V was shortened by 0 bases and J by 0 bases, with 3 bases between the two germline ends. The germline V gene encodes CDR1 LGHNA and CDR2 YNFKEQ. CDR3 DNA: TGTGCCAGCAGCCAAGATCGCTCCTACGAGCAGTACTTC. It specifies CASSQDRSYEQYF.

The chain is built from TRBV6-5 and TRBJ2-3, with 9 bases matching TRBD2. The trim removed 6 bases at V and 3 bases at J, leaving 7 bases unmatched. Germline values: CDR1 MNHEY, CDR2 SVGAGI. This CDR3 is 15 amino acids long. This CDR3 is CASRLSGGGTDTQYF. CDR3 DNA sequence: TGTGCCAGCAGGCTTAGCGGGGGCGGAACAGATACGCAGTATTTT.

The V and J genes are TRBV7-9 and TRBJ1-5, with 9 bases that match TRBD1. The length of the CDR3 is 15 residues. Germline V gives CDR1 SEHNR, CDR2 FQNEAQ (reference sequence). Trimming removed 5 bases from V and 8 bases from J; junction bases left unmatched: 10. CDR3 loop: CASSRGGQGDKPQHF. Here the CDR3 DNA reads TGTGCCAGCAGCAGAGGGGGACAGGGAGACAAGCCCCAGCATTTT.

Concerning this clone itself: This same CDR3 is encoded by further DNA sequences in the sample. This chain links TRBV9 with TRBJ2-1; 7 bases align to TRBD2. The length of the CDR3 is 15 residues. Germline CDR1 SGDLS, CDR2 YYNGEE. The J segment lost 0 bases and the V segment lost 3 bases, leaving 3 bases of the junction unmatched. The CDR3 nucleotides read TGTGCCAGCAGCGCTAGCGGAAGCTCCTACAATGAGCAGTTCTTC. It specifies CASSASGSSYNEQFF. Variable domain in full (rest from reference TRBV9 and TRBJ2-1): DSGVTQTPKHLITATGQRVTLRCSPRSGDLSVYWYQQSLDQGLQFLIQYYNGEERAKGNILERFSAQQFPDLHSELNLSSLELGDSALYFCASSASGSSYNEQFFGPGTRLTVL.

CDR3 in amino acids: CASSLAHSSYEQYF. DNA of the CDR3: TGCGCCAGCAGCTTGGCCCATAGCTCCTACGAGCAGTACTTC. This chain joins TRBV5-1 and TRBJ2-7; no clear D. Germline CDR1 SGHRS, CDR2 YFSETQ. The CDR3 extends over 14 amino acids. V was shortened by 0 bases and J by 0 bases, with 7 bases between the two germline ends.

This chain connects TRBV7-8 to TRBJ2-6; TRBD1 might be the D (5 bases). The CDR3 loop spans 15 amino acids. V was cut by 4 bases and J by 0 bases, with 7 bases left in between. Germline assignment: CDR1 SGHVS and CDR2 FQNEAQ. The CDR3 DNA reads TGTGCCAGCAGCTCAGACAGCTCTGGGGCCAACGTCCTGACTTTC. Translating gives CASSSDSSGANVLTF.

J is TRBJ2-3 and V is TRBV25-1; D is unclear. The V gene's germline CDR1 is MGHDK and CDR2 SYGVNS. Trimming left V 7 bases short and J 3 bases short, with 11 bases between. The CDR3 sequence is 13 residues long. This chain's CDR3 is CASKRLSTDTQYF. CDR3 nucleotides: TGTGCCAGCAAACGGCTGTCGACAGATACGCAGTATTTT.

The chain joins TRBV2 to TRBJ1-5; 8 positions match TRBD1. CDR3 size: 15 residues. The germline CDR1 and CDR2 sequences are SNHLY and FYNNEI. The J segment lost 0 bases and the V segment lost 6 bases, leaving 4 bases of the junction unmatched. The CDR3 nucleotides are TGTGCCAGCAGGGGACAGGTGTATAGCAATCAGCCCCAGCATTTT. It translates to CASRGQVYSNQPQHF.

The chain has TRBV7-6 and TRBJ2-7; 7 bases align to TRBD1. After removal of 4 bases from V and 6 bases from J, the junction contained 9 bases not matched to a gene. Germline V lookup: CDR1 SGHVS, CDR2 FNYEAQ. The length of the CDR3 is 14 residues. The CDR3 spells CASSYTGERGEQYF. The DNA of the CDR3 is TGTGCCAGCAGCTATACAGGGGAAAGGGGCGAGCAGTACTTC.

The chain combines TRBV6-2 or TRBV6-3 with TRBJ2-1, with 8 bases fitting TRBD1. CDR3 length: 17 amino acids. Germline V lookup: CDR1 MNHEY, CDR2 SVGEGT. Trimming took 0 bases from V and 7 from J; bases not matched to a gene: 11. Here the CDR3 reads CASSYSGQLTGANEQFF. The CDR3, as DNA: TGTGCCAGCAGTTACTCCGGTCAGTTGACAGGGGCAAATGAGCAGTTCTTC.

V and J are TRBV19 and TRBJ2-7, with TRBD1 matching 10 bases. The CDR3 totals 15 residues. Germline V lookup: CDR1 LNHDA, CDR2 SQIVND (reference sequence). With V trimmed by 6 bases and J by 7 bases, 12 bases remained unmatched. CDR3 sequence reads: CASRGPGTGAEEQYF. The CDR3 DNA is TGTGCCAGTAGGGGCCCAGGGACAGGGGCGGAAGAGCAGTACTTC.